This TCR beta chain was documented in a study of blood T cell repertoires in COVID-19. As handled by the study authors: Counts of nucleated cells, estimated from reference gene primer amplification, were obtained. TCRdb keeps only in-frame clones here, not all; method: immunoSEQ multiplex PCR. V and J calls and clone size are as listed in that table; D and trimming were resolved from the DNA. The sample yields hundreds of thousands of clones, around 88% seen once. Sequencing was performed on peripheral blood. This receptor was identified in a woman aged 45 to 65 with acute or convalescent COVID-19.

The CDR3 here is CASSPPGQGAAEQYF. The DNA for the CDR3 is TGTGCCAGCAGTCCCCCCGGACAGGGGGCGGCCGAGCAGTACTTC. This chain links TRBV28 with TRBJ2-7; 11 bases line up with TRBD1. The junction had 9 bases not matched to a gene; V was cut back by 5 bases and J by 6 bases. The CDR3 is 15 residues long. CDR1 and CDR2 from the germline V gene are MDHEN and SYDVKM.